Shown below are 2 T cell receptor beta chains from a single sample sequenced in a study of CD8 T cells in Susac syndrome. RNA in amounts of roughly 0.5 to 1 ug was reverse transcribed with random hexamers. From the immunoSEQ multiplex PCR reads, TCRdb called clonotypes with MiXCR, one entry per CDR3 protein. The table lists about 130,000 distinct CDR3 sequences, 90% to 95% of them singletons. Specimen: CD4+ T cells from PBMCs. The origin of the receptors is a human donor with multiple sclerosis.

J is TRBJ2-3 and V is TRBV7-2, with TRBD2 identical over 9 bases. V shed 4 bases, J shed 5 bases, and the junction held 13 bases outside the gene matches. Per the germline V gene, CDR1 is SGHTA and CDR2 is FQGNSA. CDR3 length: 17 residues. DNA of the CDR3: TGTGCCAGCAGCTCCCCCGCTTGGCGGGAGGGCCAAGATACGCAGTATTTT. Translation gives CASSSPAWREGQDTQYF.

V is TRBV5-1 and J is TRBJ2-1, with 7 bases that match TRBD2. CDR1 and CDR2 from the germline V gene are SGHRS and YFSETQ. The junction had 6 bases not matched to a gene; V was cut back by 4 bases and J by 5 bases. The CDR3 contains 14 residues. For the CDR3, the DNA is TGCGCCAGCAGCACGGCGACTAGCCACAATGAGCAGTTCTTC. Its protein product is CASSTATSHNEQFF.